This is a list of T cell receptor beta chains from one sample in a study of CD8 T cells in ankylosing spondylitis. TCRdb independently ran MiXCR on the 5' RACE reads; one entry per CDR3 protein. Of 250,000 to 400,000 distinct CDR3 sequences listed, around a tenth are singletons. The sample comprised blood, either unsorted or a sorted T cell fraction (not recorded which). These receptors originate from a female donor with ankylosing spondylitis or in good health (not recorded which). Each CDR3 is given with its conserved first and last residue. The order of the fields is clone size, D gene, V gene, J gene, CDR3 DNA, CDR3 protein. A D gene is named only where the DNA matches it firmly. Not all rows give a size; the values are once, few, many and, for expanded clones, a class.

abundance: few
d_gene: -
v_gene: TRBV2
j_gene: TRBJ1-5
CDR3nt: TGTGCCAGCAGTGAAGCGCTTCGGCAGCCCCAGCATTTT
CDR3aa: CASSEALRQPQHF

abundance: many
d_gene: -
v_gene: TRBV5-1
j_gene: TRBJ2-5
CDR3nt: TGCGCCAGCAGCTTAAATGGCCAAGAGACCCAGTACTTC
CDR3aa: CASSLNGQETQYF

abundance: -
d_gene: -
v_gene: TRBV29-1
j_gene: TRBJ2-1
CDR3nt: TGCAGCGTTGGATGGAGGGAGGAGTGGATCTTC
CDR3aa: CSVGWREEWIF

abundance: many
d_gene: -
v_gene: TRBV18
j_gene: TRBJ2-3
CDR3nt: TGTGCCAGCTCACCACGCCCAGGAGACACAGATACGCAGTATTTT
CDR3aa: CASSPRPGDTDTQYF

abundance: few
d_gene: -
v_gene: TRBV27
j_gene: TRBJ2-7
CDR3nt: TGTGCCAGCAGTCGCTCCTCGGGAAGCACCACCTACGAGCAGTACTTC
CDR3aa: CASSRSSGSTTYEQYF

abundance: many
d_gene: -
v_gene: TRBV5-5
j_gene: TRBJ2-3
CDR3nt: TGTGCCAGCAGTCGGGGGAGCCCAGATACGCAGTATTTT
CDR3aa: CASSRGSPDTQYF

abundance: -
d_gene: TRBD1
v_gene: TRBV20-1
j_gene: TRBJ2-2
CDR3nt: TGCAGTGCTAGAGTCCCGCAGGGGGCAGGCACCGGGGAGCTGTTTTTT
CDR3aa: CSARVPQGAGTGELFF

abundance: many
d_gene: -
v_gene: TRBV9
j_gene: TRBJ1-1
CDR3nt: TGTGCCAGCAGCGTAGCTCTGGTGAACACTGAAGCTTTCTTT
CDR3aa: CASSVALVNTEAFF

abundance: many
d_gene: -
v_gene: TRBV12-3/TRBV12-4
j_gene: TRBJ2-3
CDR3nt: TGTGCCAGCAGGACGACAGGCACAGATACGCAGTATTTT
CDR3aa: CASRTTGTDTQYF

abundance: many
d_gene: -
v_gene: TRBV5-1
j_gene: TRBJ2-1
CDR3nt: TGCGCCAGCAGCTTTGCCAAAAGCTCCTACAATGAGCAGTTCTTC
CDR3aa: CASSFAKSSYNEQFF

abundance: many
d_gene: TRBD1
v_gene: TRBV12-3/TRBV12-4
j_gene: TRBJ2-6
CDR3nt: TGTGCCAGCAGTCCGGGACAGAACTCTGGGGCCAACGTCCTGACTTTC
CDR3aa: CASSPGQNSGANVLTF

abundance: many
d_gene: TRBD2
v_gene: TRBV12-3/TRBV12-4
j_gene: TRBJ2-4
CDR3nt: TGTGCCAGCAGGCTAGCGGGAAAGGACATTCAGTACTTC
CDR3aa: CASRLAGKDIQYF

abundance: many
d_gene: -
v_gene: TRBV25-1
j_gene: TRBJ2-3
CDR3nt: TGTGCAAGCTCGGTGGGGTTCACAGATACGCAGTATTTT
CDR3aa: CASSVGFTDTQYF

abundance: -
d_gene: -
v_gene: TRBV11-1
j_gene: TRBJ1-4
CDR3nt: TGTGCCAGCAGCGACTTCCCCTCTGAGGTACTGTTTTTT
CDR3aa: CASSDFPSEVLFF

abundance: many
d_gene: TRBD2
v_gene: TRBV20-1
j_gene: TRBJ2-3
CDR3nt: TGCAGTGCCACCGGACTAGCGGGAGTCACAGATACGCAGTATTTT
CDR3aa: CSATGLAGVTDTQYF

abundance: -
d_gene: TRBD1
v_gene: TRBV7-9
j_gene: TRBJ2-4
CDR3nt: TGTGCCAGCAGCTTAGGCGGACAGGGCGAAGCCAAAAACATTCAGTACTTC
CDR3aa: CASSLGGQGEAKNIQYF

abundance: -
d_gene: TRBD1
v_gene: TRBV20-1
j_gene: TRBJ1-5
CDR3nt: TGCAGTGCTGGCGGAGGGGGCAATCAGCCCCGGCATTTC
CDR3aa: CSAGGGGNQPRHF

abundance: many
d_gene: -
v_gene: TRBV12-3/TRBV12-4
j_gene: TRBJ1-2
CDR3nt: TGTGCCAGCAGTTTAAATTTTCCAGGGGTCTATGGCTACACCTTC
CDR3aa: CASSLNFPGVYGYTF

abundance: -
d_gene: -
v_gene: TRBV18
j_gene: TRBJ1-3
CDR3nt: TGTGCCAGCTCCCCTTTGGAGGCCGGCTCTGGAAACACCATATATTTT
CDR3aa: CASSPLEAGSGNTIYF

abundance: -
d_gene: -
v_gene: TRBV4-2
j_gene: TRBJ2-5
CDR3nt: TGTGCCAGCAGCCCAGGGTCAAACAATCAAGAGACCCAGTACTTC
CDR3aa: CASSPGSNNQETQYF

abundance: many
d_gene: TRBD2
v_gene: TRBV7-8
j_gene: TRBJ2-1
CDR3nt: TGTGCCAGCAGCTTAGGATTGCGGACTAGCGGGAGTAGTGAGCAGTTCTTC
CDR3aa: CASSLGLRTSGSSEQFF

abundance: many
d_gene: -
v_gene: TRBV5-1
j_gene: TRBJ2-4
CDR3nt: TGCGCCAGCAGCTTGGTTACAGCTCTAGCCAAAAACATTCAGTACTTC
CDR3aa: CASSLVTALAKNIQYF

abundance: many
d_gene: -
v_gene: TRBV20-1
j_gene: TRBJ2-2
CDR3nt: TGCAGTGCTAGTTTGGACGGGAACACCGGGGAGCTGTTTTTT
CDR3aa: CSASLDGNTGELFF

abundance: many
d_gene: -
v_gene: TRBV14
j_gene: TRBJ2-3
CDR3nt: TGTGCCAGCAGCCAAGTTGAAGGGGGCACAGATACGCAGTATTTT
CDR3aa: CASSQVEGGTDTQYF

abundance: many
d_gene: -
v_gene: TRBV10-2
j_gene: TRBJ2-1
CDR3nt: TGCGCCAGCAGTGATATGACAGGACTCTTCGGAGGTGGTGAGCAGTTCTTC
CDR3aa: CASSDMTGLFGGGEQFF

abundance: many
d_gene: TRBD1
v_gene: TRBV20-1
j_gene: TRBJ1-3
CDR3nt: TGCAGTGCTACCAGTAGGGACAGTGGAAACACCATATATTTT
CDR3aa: CSATSRDSGNTIYF

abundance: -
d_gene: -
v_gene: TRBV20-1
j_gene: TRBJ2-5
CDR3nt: TGCAGTGCTAGAGTCCCGGGGCTGGAGACCCAGTACTTC
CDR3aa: CSARVPGLETQYF

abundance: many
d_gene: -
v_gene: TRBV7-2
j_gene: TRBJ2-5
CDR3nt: TGTGCCAGCAGCTTATCACAGCAAGAGACCCAGTACTTC
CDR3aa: CASSLSQQETQYF

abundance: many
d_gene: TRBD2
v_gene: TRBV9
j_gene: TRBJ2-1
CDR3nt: TGTGCCAGCGGGACTAGCGGAAACAATGAGCAGTTCTTC
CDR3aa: CASGTSGNNEQFF

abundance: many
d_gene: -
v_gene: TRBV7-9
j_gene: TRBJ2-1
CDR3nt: TGTGCCAGCCTTCTCTCGGACAGACCTCTGAGTAAGAATGAGCAGTTCTTC
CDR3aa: CASLLSDRPLSKNEQFF

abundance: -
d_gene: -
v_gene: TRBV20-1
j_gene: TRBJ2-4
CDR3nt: TGCAGCCGGTCACGGGGGGCAAAAAACATTCAGTACTTC
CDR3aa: CSRSRGAKNIQYF